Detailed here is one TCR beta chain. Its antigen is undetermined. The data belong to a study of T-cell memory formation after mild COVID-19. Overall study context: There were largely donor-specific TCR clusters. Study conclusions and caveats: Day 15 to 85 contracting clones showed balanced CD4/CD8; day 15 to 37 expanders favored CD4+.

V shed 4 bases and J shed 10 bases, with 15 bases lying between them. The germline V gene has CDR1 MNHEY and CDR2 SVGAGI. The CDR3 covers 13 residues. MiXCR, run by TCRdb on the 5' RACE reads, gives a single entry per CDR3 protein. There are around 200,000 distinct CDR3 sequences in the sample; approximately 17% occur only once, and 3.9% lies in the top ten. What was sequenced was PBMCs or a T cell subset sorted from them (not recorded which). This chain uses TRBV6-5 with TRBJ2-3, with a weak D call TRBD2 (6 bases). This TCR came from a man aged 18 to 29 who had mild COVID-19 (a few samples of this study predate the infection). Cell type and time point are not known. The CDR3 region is CASSSLAGGSQYF. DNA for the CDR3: TGTGCCAGCAGTTCCCTGGCCGGGGGATCGCAGTATTTT.